In this sample, the clone carrying this T cell receptor (beta chain) turned up a few times. The antigen remains undetermined. The sample originates from a study of CD8+CD57+ T cells in acquired aplastic anemia. Study-wide results and limits: Common to patients and controls were 25 to 30 CD8+ CDR3 sequences. With respect to CD8+ Simpson's diversity, patients and controls did not differ significantly.

For CDR3 and TCR beta VDJ profiling, genomic DNA was the template used. MiXCR was run by TCRdb on the reads, yielding one entry per CDR3 protein. Among approximately 130,000 distinct CDR3 sequences listed, less than 45% were seen once. Trimming pared 3 bases from V and 3 bases from J, leaving 8 bases between. CDR3 length: 13 amino acids. Germline loops: CDR1 SGHVS, CDR2 FQNEAQ. The source material was sorted CD4+, CD8+, or CD8+CD57+ T cells (not recorded which) from PBMCs. This chain uses TRBV7-8 with TRBJ2-5; D is ambiguous. This TCR derives from a human donor in good health, serving as a control. In nucleotides, the CDR3 is TGTGCCAGCAGCTTTACGGTGGAAGAGACCCAGTACTTC. Encoded protein: CASSFTVEETQYF.